The clone carrying this T cell receptor beta chain appeared many times. Its specificity is unknown. These data belong to a study of metastatic and nonmetastatic thyroid tumors. About the research overall: Repertoires of blood and of tissue (tumor or nodule) from malignant and benign thyroid patients were compared. General observations from the study: Reports indicated that malignant thyroid tumors showed significantly higher TCR beta diversity than benign nodules did, in blood and tumor.

The CDR3 loop spans 13 amino acids. Germline values: CDR1 SQVTM, CDR2 ANQGSEA. V was clipped by 3 bases and J by 3 bases, with 9 bases between them. None of the patients had undergone any treatment ahead of thyroid surgery. In the source study's methods: Construction of a distant-metastasis classifier for papillary thyroid cancer relied on CDR3 differences across clinicopathological groups. MiXCR was used by TCRdb to re-call the PCR reads. TCRdb's processing, not the authors' own work, is the source of the V and J calls. The sample contains roughly 20,000 clones, roughly 29% of which appear only once.

The chain is built from TRBV29-1 and TRBJ1-5; no firm D call. The clonotype was recovered from a female donor with papillary thyroid cancer or a benign thyroid nodule (not recorded which). Some clones in this sample may be carry-over from other donors' samples. Sequenced: blood. CDR3 nucleotides: TGCAGCGTTGACACCGGAGACAATCAGCCCCAGCATTTT. Protein sequence: CSVDTGDNQPQHF.